This TCR beta chain was captured in a study of T cell repertoires in cytomegalovirus infection. Overall study: Both CMV infection and a matching HLA type were indicated by public TCR beta signatures. Study-wide findings and caveats: What dominated the ex vivo response were HLA-C-restricted CMV-specific TCR beta clonotypes. Public TCR beta family frequency separated CMV-and-HLA carriers, including in an independent cohort.

Each CDR3 protein is one row after TCRdb ran MiXCR on the reads. The table shows more than 200,000 distinct CDR3 sequences, with approximately 10% occurring only once. This clonotype was seen a few times. Its antigen is unidentified. V shed 7 bases and J shed 2 bases, with 12 bases lying between them. The CDR3 loop spans 13 amino acids. Per germline, CDR1 MNHEY and CDR2 SVGEGT. The sequence derives from a human donor in good health (CMV status not recorded). Some clones in this sample may be carry-over from other donors' samples. The sequencing sample was made of PBMCs. J is TRBJ2-7 and V is TRBV6-2 or TRBV6-3; D is possibly TRBD1 (6 bases). The CDR3 sequence is CASTLTGTYEQYF. CDR3 DNA: TGTGCCAGCACCCTTACAGGGACCTACGAGCAGTACTTC.